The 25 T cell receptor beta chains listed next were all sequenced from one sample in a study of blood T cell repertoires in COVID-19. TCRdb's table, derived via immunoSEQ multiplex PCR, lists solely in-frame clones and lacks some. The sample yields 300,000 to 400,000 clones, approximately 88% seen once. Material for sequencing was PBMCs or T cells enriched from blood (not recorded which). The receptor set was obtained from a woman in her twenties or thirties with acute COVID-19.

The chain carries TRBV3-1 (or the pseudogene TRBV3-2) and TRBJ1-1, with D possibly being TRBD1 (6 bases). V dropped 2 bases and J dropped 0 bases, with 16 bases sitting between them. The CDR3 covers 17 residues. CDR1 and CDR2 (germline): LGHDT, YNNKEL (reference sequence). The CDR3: CASSQFQRTALNTEAFF. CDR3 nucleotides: TGTGCCAGCAGCCAATTCCAACGGACAGCTTTGAACACTGAAGCTTTCTTT.

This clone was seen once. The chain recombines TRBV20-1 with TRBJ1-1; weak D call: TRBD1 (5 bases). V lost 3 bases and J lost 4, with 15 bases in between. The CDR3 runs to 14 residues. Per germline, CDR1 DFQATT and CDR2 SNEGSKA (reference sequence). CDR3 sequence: CSASGAYVGTEAFF. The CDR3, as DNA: TGCAGTGCTAGTGGGGCGTATGTCGGCACTGAAGCTTTCTTT.

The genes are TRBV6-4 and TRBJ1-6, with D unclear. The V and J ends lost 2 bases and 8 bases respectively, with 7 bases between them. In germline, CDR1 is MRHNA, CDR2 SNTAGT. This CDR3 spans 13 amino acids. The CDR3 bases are TGTGCCAGCAGTGACAAGAGTCATTCACCCCTCCACTTT. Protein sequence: CASSDKSHSPLHF.

The CDR3: CASSPLKEETGAFF. The CDR3 nucleotides are TGTGCCAGCTCACCTCTCAAGGAGGAGACGGGAGCTTTCTTT. J is TRBJ1-1 and V is TRBV18; D uncertain. Germline CDR1 KGHSH, CDR2 LQKENI. The V end lost 3 bases, the J end lost 10 bases, and 18 bases lay between the germline ends. The CDR3 runs to 14 residues.

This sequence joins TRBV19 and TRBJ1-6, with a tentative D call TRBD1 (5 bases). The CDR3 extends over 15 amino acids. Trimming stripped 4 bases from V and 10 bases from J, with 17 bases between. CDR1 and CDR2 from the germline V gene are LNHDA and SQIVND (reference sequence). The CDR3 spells CASSKLGGEYSPLHF. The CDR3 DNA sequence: TGTGCCAGTAGTAAGTTGGGGGGGGAATACTCACCCCTCCACTTT.

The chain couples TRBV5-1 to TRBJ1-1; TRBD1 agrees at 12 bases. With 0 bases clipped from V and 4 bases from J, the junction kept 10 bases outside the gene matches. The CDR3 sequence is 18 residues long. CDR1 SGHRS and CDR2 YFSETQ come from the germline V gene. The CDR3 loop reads CASSLGPGQGAPGTEAFF. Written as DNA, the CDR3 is TGCGCCAGCAGCTTGGGACCGGGACAGGGGGCGCCGGGCACTGAAGCTTTCTTT. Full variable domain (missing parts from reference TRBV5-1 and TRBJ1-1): KAGVTQTPRYLIKTRGQQVTLSCSPISGHRSVSWYQQTPGQGLQFLFEYFSETQRNKGNFPGRFSGRQFSNSRSEMNVSTLELGDSALYLCASSLGPGQGAPGTEAFFGQGTRLTVV.

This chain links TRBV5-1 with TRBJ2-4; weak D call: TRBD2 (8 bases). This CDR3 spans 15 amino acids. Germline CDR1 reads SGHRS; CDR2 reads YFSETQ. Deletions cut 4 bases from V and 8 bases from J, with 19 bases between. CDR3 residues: CASSPGLAGTDIQYF. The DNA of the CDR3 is TGCGCCAGCAGCCCCGGATTAGCGGGGACAGACATTCAGTACTTC.

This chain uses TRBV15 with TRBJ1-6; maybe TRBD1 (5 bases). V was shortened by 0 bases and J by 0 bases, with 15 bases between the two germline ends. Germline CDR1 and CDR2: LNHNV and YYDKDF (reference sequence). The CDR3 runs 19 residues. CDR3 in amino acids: CATSRDSLGRGSYNSPLHF. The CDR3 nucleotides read TGTGCCACCAGCAGAGATTCGTTGGGTAGGGGCTCCTATAATTCACCCCTCCACTTT.

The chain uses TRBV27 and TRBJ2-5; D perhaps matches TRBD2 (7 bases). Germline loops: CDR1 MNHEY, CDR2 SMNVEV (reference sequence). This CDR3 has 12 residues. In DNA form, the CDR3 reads TGTGCAACGGGGGGCGATGAAGAGACCCAGTACTTC. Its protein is CATGGDEETQYF.

The CDR3 spells CATSETRGGQGGNQPQHF. CDR3 coding DNA: TGTGCCACCAGTGAAACCAGGGGCGGGCAGGGGGGCAATCAGCCCCAGCATTTT. The gene calls are TRBV24-1 and TRBJ1-5, with 7 bases matching TRBD1. The V and J ends lost 4 bases and 2 bases, in that order; junction bases with no gene match: 13. CDR1 and CDR2 from the germline V gene are KGHDR and SFDVKD. CDR3 size: 18 residues.

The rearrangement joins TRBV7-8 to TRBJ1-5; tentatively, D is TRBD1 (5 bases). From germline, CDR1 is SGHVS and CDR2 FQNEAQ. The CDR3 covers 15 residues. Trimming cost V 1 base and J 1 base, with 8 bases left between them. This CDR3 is CASSLGQGSNQPQHF. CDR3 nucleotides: TGTGCCAGCAGCTTAGGGCAGGGAAGCAATCAGCCCCAGCATTTT.

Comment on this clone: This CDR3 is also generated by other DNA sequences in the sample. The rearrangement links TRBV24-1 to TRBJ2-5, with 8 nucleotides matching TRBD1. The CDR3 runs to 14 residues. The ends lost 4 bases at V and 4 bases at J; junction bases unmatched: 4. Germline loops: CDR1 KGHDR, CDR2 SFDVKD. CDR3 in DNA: TGTGCCACCAGTGAACCAGGACAGGGAGAGACCCAGTACTTC. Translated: CATSEPGQGETQYF.

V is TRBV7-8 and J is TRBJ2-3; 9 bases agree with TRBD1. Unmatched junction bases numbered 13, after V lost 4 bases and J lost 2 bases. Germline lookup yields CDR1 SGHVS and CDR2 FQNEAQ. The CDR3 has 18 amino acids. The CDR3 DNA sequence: TGTGCCAGCAGCTCCGGACAGGGGTCCTCCGTATTCACAGATACGCAGTATTTT. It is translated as CASSSGQGSSVFTDTQYF.

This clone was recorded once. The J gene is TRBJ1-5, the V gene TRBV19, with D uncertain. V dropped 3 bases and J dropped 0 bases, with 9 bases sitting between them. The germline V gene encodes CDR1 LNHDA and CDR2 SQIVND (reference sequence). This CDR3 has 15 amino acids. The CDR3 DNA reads TGTGCCAGTAGTATCAGTATTACTAGCAATCAGCCCCAGCATTTT. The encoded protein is CASSISITSNQPQHF.

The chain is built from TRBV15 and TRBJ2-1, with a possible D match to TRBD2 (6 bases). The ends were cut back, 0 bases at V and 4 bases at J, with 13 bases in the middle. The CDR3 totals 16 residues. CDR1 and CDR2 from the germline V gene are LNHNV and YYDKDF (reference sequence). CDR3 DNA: TGTGCCACCAGCAGAGATAGGGCGGGGATATACAATGAGCAGTTCTTC. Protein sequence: CATSRDRAGIYNEQFF.

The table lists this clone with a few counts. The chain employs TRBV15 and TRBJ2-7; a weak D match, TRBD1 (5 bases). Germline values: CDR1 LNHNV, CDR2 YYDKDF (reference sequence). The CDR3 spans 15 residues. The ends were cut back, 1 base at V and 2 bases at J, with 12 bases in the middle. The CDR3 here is CATSRVVQGTYEQYF. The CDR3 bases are TGTGCCACCAGCAGAGTTGTCCAGGGTACCTACGAGCAGTACTTC.

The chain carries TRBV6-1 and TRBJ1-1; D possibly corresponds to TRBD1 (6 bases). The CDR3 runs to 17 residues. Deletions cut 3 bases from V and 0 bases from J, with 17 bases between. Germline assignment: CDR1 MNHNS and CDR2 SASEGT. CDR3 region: CASSDPPGSGVNTEAFF. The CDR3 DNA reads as TGTGCCAGCAGTGATCCCCCAGGGTCAGGGGTGAACACTGAAGCTTTCTTT.

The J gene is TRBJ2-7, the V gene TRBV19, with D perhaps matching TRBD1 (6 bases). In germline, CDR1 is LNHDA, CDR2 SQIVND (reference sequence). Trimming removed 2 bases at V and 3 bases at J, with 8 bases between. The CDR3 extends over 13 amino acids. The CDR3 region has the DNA TGTGCCAGTAGTATAAGACAGGACTACGAGCAGTACTTC. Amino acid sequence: CASSIRQDYEQYF.

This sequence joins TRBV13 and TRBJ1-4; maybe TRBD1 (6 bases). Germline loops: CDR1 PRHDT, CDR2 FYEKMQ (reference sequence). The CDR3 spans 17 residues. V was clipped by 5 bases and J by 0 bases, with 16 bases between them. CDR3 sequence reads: CASSHLRGGTTNEKLFF. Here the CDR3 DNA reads TGTGCCAGCAGCCACCTAAGGGGGGGGACAACTAATGAAAAACTGTTTTTT. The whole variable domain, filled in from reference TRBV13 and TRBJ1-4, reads AAGVIQSPRHLIKEKRETATLKCYPIPRHDTVYWYQQGPGQDPQFLISFYEKMQSDKGSIPDRFSAQQFSDYHSELNMSSLELGDSALYFCASSHLRGGTTNEKLFFGSGTQLSVL.

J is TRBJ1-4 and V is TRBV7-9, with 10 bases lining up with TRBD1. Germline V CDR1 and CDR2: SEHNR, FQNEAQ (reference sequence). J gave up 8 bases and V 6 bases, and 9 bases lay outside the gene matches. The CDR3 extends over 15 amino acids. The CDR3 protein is CASSHRTGGVEKLFF. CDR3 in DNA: TGTGCCAGCAGTCACAGGACAGGGGGAGTCGAAAAACTGTTTTTT.

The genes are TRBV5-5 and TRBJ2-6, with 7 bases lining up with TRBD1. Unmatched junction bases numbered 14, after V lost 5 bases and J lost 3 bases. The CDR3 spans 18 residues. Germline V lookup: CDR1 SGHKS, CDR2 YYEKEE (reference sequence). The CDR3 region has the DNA TGTGCCAGCAGGGATCCCGGGACAGTCCCTTTTGGGGCCAACGTCCTGACTTTC. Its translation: CASRDPGTVPFGANVLTF.

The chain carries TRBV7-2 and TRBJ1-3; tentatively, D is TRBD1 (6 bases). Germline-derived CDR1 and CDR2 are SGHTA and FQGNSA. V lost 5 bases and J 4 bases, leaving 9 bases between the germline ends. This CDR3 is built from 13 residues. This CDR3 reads CASSGDIGNTIYF. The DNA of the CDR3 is TGTGCCAGCAGCGGGGACATCGGAAACACCATATATTTT.

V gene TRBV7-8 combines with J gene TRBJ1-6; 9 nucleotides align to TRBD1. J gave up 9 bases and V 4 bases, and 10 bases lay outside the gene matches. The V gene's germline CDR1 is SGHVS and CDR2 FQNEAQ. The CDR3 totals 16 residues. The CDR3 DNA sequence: TGTGCCAGCAGCTCCGTATTGGACAGGGGTATTTCACCCCTCCACTTT. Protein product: CASSSVLDRGISPLHF.

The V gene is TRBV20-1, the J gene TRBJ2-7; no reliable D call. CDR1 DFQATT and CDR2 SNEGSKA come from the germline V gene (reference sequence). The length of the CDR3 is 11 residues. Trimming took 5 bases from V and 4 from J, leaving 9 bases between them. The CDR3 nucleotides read TGCAGTGCTGCCCACCAGTACGAGCAGTACTTC. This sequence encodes CSAAHQYEQYF.

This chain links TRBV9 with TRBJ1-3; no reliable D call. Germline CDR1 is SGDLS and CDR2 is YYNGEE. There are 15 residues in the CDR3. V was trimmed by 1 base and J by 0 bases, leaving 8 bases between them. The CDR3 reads CASSVLTVSGNTIYF. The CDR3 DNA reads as TGTGCCAGCAGCGTACTAACGGTCTCTGGAAACACCATATATTTT.